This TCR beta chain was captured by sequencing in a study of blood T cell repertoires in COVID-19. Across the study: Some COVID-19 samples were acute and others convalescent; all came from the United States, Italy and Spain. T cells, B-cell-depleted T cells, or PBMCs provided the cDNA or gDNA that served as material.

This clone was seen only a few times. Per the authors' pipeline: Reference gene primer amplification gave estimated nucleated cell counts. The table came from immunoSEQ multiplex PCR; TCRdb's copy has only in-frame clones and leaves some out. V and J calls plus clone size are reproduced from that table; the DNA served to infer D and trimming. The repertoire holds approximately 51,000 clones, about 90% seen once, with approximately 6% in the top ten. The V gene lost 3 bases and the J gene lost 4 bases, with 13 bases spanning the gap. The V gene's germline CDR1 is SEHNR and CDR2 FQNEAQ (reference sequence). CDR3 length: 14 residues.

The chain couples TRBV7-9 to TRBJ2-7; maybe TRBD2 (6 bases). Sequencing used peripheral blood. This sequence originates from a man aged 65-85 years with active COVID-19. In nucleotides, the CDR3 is TGTGCCAGCAGCTTCGGTCCGGGGGATTACGAGCAGTACTTC. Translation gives CASSFGPGDYEQYF.